This T cell receptor (beta chain) was captured in a study of lymphopenia after photon versus proton radiotherapy. Study-level findings and limits: Photon-treated patients lost naive T cells and TCR diversity; proton-treated stayed stable. Authors raise, but do not show, better survival with proton therapy. After lymphocyte nadir, photon-treated repertoires showed oligoclonal expansion, especially CD8+ Temra. Larger post-nadir TCR diversity loss correlated inversely with survival in deceased patients.

Of note for this clone: What it binds is unknown.

Measured with immunoSEQ multiplex PCR; TCRdb has only the in-frame clones, and not every one. The sample yields roughly 58,000 clones, roughly 87% seen once. The sequence derives from a man aged 80 or over with esophageal cancer. The starting material was peripheral blood, obtained from a patient treated with proton-based radiotherapy.

The CDR3 spells CASSPFQVTLDGYTF. As DNA, the CDR3 is TGTGCCAGCAGCCCGTTTCAAGTGACTTTGGATGGCTACACCTTC. V usage is TRBV7-2 and J usage is TRBJ1-2, with no clear D. The V end was cut by 5 bases, the J end by 6 bases, with 19 bases between. This CDR3 spans 15 amino acids. Germline lookup yields CDR1 SGHTA and CDR2 FQGNSA.